What follows are 9 T cell receptor beta chains derived from one specimen sequenced in a study of patients and donors after allogeneic stem cell transplantation. TCRdb redid the calling of the RT-PCR reads with MiXCR, one entry per CDR3 protein. Here the sample spans approximately 140,000 distinct CDR3 sequences, about 40% being singletons. The source material was blood, either unsorted or a sorted T cell fraction (not recorded which). Receptors were obtained from a human donor who was either an allogeneic HSCT recipient or a stem cell or donor lymphocyte infusion donor (not recorded which). It is not recorded whose cells these are; they may come from a transplant donor.

V and J are TRBV13 and TRBJ2-7; D is possibly TRBD1 (5 bases). V lost 0 bases to trimming and J lost 0 bases, with 9 bases between them. CDR3 length: 15 residues. Germline values: CDR1 PRHDT, CDR2 FYEKMQ (reference sequence). Here the CDR3 DNA reads TGTGCCAGCAGCTTAGGAAGGGGAAGCTCCTACGAGCAGTACGTC. Residues: CASSLGRGSSYEQYV.

The rearrangement joins TRBV21-1 to TRBJ1-6; the table's D gene call, TRBD1, was not cross checked with the DNA. TRBV21-1 is designated a pseudogene. The CDR3 totals 18 residues. This chain's CDR3 is CASSKKEDRGIDNSPLHF. CDR3 DNA: TGTGCCAGCAGCAAAAAAGAGGACAGGGGAATCGATAATTCACCCCTCCACTTT.

The CDR3 coding sequence is TGCAGTGCTCTAAGGGACAGTAACACTGAAGCTTTCTTT. Translation gives CSALRDSNTEAFF. This sequence joins TRBV20-1 and TRBJ1-1, with 7 positions matching TRBD1. Germline values: CDR1 DFQATT, CDR2 SNEGSKA (reference sequence). With V trimmed by 5 bases and J by 2 bases, 5 bases remained unmatched. This CDR3 has 13 residues.

The chain combines TRBV20-1 with TRBJ1-1, with D unclear. CDR3 length: 13 residues. The V end was cut by 3 bases, the J end by 0 bases, with 8 bases between. CDR1 DFQATT and CDR2 SNEGSKA come from the germline V gene (reference sequence). CDR3 nucleotides: TGCAGTGCTAGTTCCGGCATGAACACTGAAGCTTTCTTT. Translating gives CSASSGMNTEAFF.

This clonotype was observed many times. The chain has TRBV7-9 and TRBJ2-7; 7 bases line up with TRBD1. J was trimmed by 2 bases and V by 6 bases; bases with no gene match: 4. This CDR3 spans 13 amino acids. Germline V gene sequence: CDR1 SEHNR, CDR2 FQNEAQ (reference sequence). For the CDR3, the DNA is TGTGCCAGCAGAAGGACAGGAGCCTACGAGCAGTACTTC. Protein sequence: CASRRTGAYEQYF.

This clonotype has just a few counts. The rearrangement links TRBV11-2 to TRBJ2-3; TRBD1 might be the D (6 bases). Per the germline V gene, CDR1 is SGHAT and CDR2 is FQNNGV. Trimming removed 5 bases from V and 5 bases from J, with 17 bases in between. This CDR3 region has 15 residues. CDR3 region: CASSPPWGRQDTQYF. The CDR3 region has the DNA TGTGCCAGCAGCCCCCCGTGGGGGCGTCAAGATACGCAGTATTTT.

This clonotype has more than one count but fewer than ten. This rearrangement joins TRBV10-3 to TRBJ2-1; D call uncertain. CDR3 length equals 13 residues. Germline CDR1 and CDR2: ENHRY and SYGVKD. Trimming left V 2 bases short and J 5 bases short, with 7 bases between. The CDR3 DNA reads as TGTGCCATCAGTGAGCCCCAGCACAATGAGCAGTTCTTC. This encodes CAISEPQHNEQFF.

The rearrangement uses TRBV3-1 and TRBJ2-5; D uncertain. The CDR3 has 8 residues. Germline V gives CDR1 LGHDT, CDR2 YNNKEL (reference sequence). V gave up 7 bases and J gave up 13 bases, with 7 bases separating them. In nucleotides, the CDR3 is TGTGCCAGCACCCGGTCGTACTTC. This encodes CASTRSYF.

V is TRBV7-9 and J is TRBJ1-1; 11 bases are a match to TRBD1. The CDR3 spans 15 residues. Looked up from germline, CDR1 is SEHNR and CDR2 is FQNEAQ (reference sequence). Trimming cost V 2 bases and J 3 bases; bases outside gene matches: 2. Written as DNA, the CDR3 is TGTGCCAGCAGCTTAAGGACAGGGGGCTACACTGAAGCTTTCTTT. It is translated as CASSLRTGGYTEAFF.